The next 25 T cell receptor beta chains were all read from a single sample in a study of T-cell reconstitution after alpha-beta-depleted transplantation in children (dated by TCRdb to the mid-2010s). The library was obtained by PCR. The sequencing machine was an Illumina HiSeq 2500. TCR libraries were prepared with molecular barcoding, using unique molecular identifiers to normalize TCRbeta repertoire quantification. Using fastp trimming at Q25 and MiXCR clonotype assembly, TCRdb reanalyzed the public sequencing data and kept in-frame beta chains. Rows are combined by CDR3 protein, so each entry shows the most common genes and DNA. The sample profile shows about 460,000 distinct CDR3 sequences; about an eighth of them were found once. The ten largest clonotypes hold approximately 14% of the sample. What this sample's treatment or condition label stands for: allogeneic hematopoietic cell transplantation with graft depleted of TCRalphabeta T cells and CD19 B cells.

The starting material was PBMCs, mostly from graft donor cells, obtained 180 days after TCRalphabeta/CD19-depleted stem cell transplant. The source of these receptors is a female patient under 10 years old who had a stem cell transplant for aplastic anemia, so the T cells may come from the graft donor.

The rearrangement joins TRBV12-3 or TRBV12-4 to TRBJ2-1; D possibly matches TRBD1 or TRBD2 (6 bases each). The V end lost 7 bases, the J end lost 11 bases, and 18 bases lay between the germline ends. The CDR3 sequence is 13 residues long. In DNA, the CDR3 is TGTGCCAGCATCTCATGGGGGGCACGGAAGCAGTTCTTC. It is translated as CASISWGARKQFF.

The chain recombines TRBV6-5 with TRBJ1-6; D is possibly TRBD1 (6 bases). Between the trimmed V and J ends, which lost 0 bases and 0 bases, there was a span of 12 bases. CDR3 length: 18 residues. The germline gives CDR1 MNHEY, CDR2 SVGAGI. CDR3 sequence: CASSYSSQGSSYNSPLHF. The DNA for the CDR3 is TGTGCCAGCAGTTACTCGTCCCAGGGGAGCTCCTATAATTCACCCCTCCACTTT.

This chain joins TRBV24-1 and TRBJ1-4; 7 nucleotides agree with TRBD1. This CDR3 contains 16 residues. After removal of 0 bases from V and 8 bases from J, the junction contained 8 bases not matched to a gene. From germline, CDR1 is KGHDR and CDR2 SFDVKD. CDR3 residues: CATSDLGGQRSEKLFF. CDR3 in DNA: TGTGCCACCAGTGATTTGGGGGGACAGCGGAGCGAAAAACTGTTTTTT.

The rearrangement links TRBV29-1 to TRBJ2-5; TRBD2 aligns across 10 bases. The length of the CDR3 is 15 residues. J gave up 5 bases and V 2 bases, and 8 bases lay outside the gene matches. CDR1 and CDR2 (germline): SQVTM, ANQGSEA. For the CDR3, the DNA is TGCAGCGTTGAACTAGCGGGAGACCTGGGGGAGACCCAGTACTTC. Amino acids: CSVELAGDLGETQYF.

J is TRBJ2-4 and V is TRBV7-9; D uncertain. V was clipped by 2 bases and J by 1 base, with 15 bases between them. The CDR3 spans 17 residues. Looked up from germline, CDR1 is SEHNR and CDR2 is FQNEAQ (reference sequence). The CDR3 DNA reads as TGTGCCAGCAGCTTATCGGTTGGCCTTTTGGCCAAAAACATTCAGTACTTC. Translated: CASSLSVGLLAKNIQYF.

The genes are TRBV6-4 and TRBJ2-3, with TRBD2 matching 7 bases. J was trimmed by 0 bases and V by 10 bases; bases with no gene match: 22. Looked up from germline, CDR1 is MRHNA and CDR2 is SNTAGT. The CDR3 extends over 19 amino acids. The DNA for the CDR3 is TGTGCCACGTTGACCCCAGCGAGGTCCGGGACTATTAGCACAGATACGCAGTATTTT. It encodes CATLTPARSGTISTDTQYF.

This clonotype occurred a few times. This chain connects TRBV20-1 to TRBJ1-4; D unclear. This CDR3 is 18 amino acids long. V dropped 1 base and J dropped 3 bases, with 21 bases sitting between them. Per germline, CDR1 DFQATT and CDR2 SNEGSKA (reference sequence). CDR3 sequence (DNA): TGCAGTGCTAGAGTCCCGCCAGGCCAATACTCAGCTAATGAAAAACTGTTTTTT. It specifies CSARVPPGQYSANEKLFF.

V and J are TRBV6-1 and TRBJ2-2; the match to TRBD2 covers 8 bases. The V gene's germline CDR1 is MNHNS and CDR2 SASEGT. V lost 2 bases, J lost 1 base, and 6 bases stayed unmatched. There are 17 residues in the CDR3. CDR3 DNA sequence: TGTGCCAGCAGTGAATGGAGCGGGAGAGGGAACACCGGGGAGCTGTTTTTT. Protein: CASSEWSGRGNTGELFF.

This chain joins TRBV7-9 and TRBJ1-2; weak D call: TRBD1 (5 bases). Trimming shortened V by 3 bases and J by 3 bases, and 20 bases separated the two germline ends. Germline-derived CDR1 and CDR2 are SEHNR and FQNEAQ (reference sequence). The CDR3 runs to 17 residues. The CDR3 spells CASSFRVYGVGDYGYTF. For the CDR3, the DNA is TGTGCCAGCAGCTTCAGGGTGTACGGGGTTGGAGACTATGGCTACACCTTC.

This chain connects TRBV6-2 or TRBV6-3 to TRBJ2-7; D not resolved. V gave up 8 bases and J gave up 3 bases, with 20 bases separating them. The germline V gene has CDR1 MNHEY and CDR2 SVGEGT. CDR3 size: 15 residues. The CDR3 sequence is CASRELAGPYYEQYF. For the CDR3, the DNA is TGTGCCAGCCGTGAGTTGGCCGGACCCTACTACGAGCAGTACTTC.

The V and J genes are TRBV29-1 and TRBJ2-1, with 10 positions matching TRBD1. Germline CDR1 and CDR2: SQVTM and ANQGSEA. The V gene end was trimmed by 7 bases and the J gene end by 3 bases; junction bases not matched to a gene: 6. This CDR3 contains 14 residues. The CDR3 coding sequence is TGCAGCGGTGGCCGGGACAGGGGCTACAATGAGCAGTTCTTC. Residues: CSGGRDRGYNEQFF.

The chain is built from TRBV18 and TRBJ2-5; either TRBD1 or TRBD2 may supply D (5 bases each). CDR3 size: 14 residues. The V end lost 3 bases, the J end lost 2 bases, and 10 bases lay between the germline ends. Germline V gives CDR1 KGHSH, CDR2 LQKENI. The CDR3 reads CASSPWDEQETQYF. The CDR3 coding sequence is TGTGCCAGCTCACCTTGGGACGAGCAAGAGACCCAGTACTTC.

In the case of this clonotype: No conserved phenylalanine or tryptophan ends this CDR3, so it is likely a read error. The chain has TRBV7-2 and TRBJ2-7, with no clear D. The CDR3 contains 16 residues. The ends were cut back, 2 bases at V and 2 bases at J, with 16 bases in the middle. Germline V CDR1 and CDR2: SGHTA, FQGNSA. The CDR3 DNA follows: TGTGCCAGCAGCTTACGGTCAGCCGGGTTTGCCTACGAGCAGTACCTC. It encodes CASSLRSAGFAYEQYL.

The count of this clonotype is one. A much larger clonotype is one base distant, so this may be a read error. The V gene is TRBV12-3 or TRBV12-4, the J gene TRBJ1-5; D gene uncertain. The CDR3 extends over 13 amino acids. DNA for the CDR3: TGTGCCATCAGTTTATCTCCCAATCAGCCCCAGCATTTT. Translating it yields CAISLSPNQPQHF.

This clonotype was found a few times. The J gene is TRBJ2-1, the V gene TRBV4-3, with TRBD2 matching over 10 bases. CDR1 is LGHNA and CDR2 is YSLEER in the germline V gene. The CDR3 extends over 19 amino acids. J was trimmed by 0 bases and V by 0 bases; bases with no gene match: 8. For the CDR3, the DNA is TGCGCCAGCAGCCAAGAGGAGGCTAGCGGGAGCGCCTCCTACAATGAGCAGTTCTTC. Its translation is CASSQEEASGSASYNEQFF.

The chain uses TRBV7-2 and TRBJ2-5; D possibly corresponds to TRBD2 (6 bases). Looked up from germline, CDR1 is SGHTA and CDR2 is FQGNSA. This CDR3 comprises 15 residues. V was pared by 3 bases and J by 4 bases, with 15 bases between. CDR3 nucleotides: TGTGCCAGCAGCTTCTACCCAGCGGGCGGAGAGACCCAGTACTTC. It is translated as CASSFYPAGGETQYF.

This clonotype has ten or more counts. The chain uses TRBV27 and TRBJ2-7; D may be TRBD2 (5 bases). With 6 bases removed from V and 5 bases from J, the gap between germline ends came to 17 bases. The CDR3 is 14 residues long. CDR1 and CDR2 (germline): MNHEY, SMNVEV (reference sequence). CDR3 DNA sequence: TGTGCCAGCAGCATCGGGGTGGGCAGGAACGAGCAGTACTTC. This translates into CASSIGVGRNEQYF.

There are many counts of this clonotype. The chain uses TRBV28 and TRBJ2-7; no clear D. Germline CDR1 MDHEN, CDR2 SYDVKM. The CDR3 runs 13 residues. The V and J ends lost 4 bases and 0 bases respectively, with 7 bases between them. The CDR3 spells CASSSLDSYEQYF. The CDR3 DNA reads TGTGCCAGCAGTTCGCTGGACTCCTACGAGCAGTACTTC.

The rearrangement joins TRBV11-2 to TRBJ2-7, with 10 bases identical to TRBD1. J gave up 4 bases and V 6 bases, and 9 bases lay outside the gene matches. Germline V gene lookup returns CDR1 SGHAT and CDR2 FQNNGV. This CDR3 region has 15 residues. In DNA form, the CDR3 reads TGTGCCAGCAGGTACCCCGGGACAGGGGATTACGAGCAGTACTTC. This gives the protein CASRYPGTGDYEQYF.

This clonotype was seen only a few times. V is TRBV12-3 or TRBV12-4 and J is TRBJ2-1; TRBD2 aligns across 8 bases. J gave up 4 bases and V 5 bases, and 13 bases lay outside the gene matches. This CDR3 is built from 17 residues. The chain's CDR3 is CASSPLPLAGIYNEQFF. The CDR3 coding sequence is TGTGCCAGCAGTCCGCTCCCTTTAGCGGGAATTTACAATGAGCAGTTCTTC.

This clonotype was observed at least ten times. The rearrangement uses TRBV10-3 and TRBJ2-7; possibly TRBD2 for D (5 bases). The CDR3 extends over 12 amino acids. CDR1 and CDR2 (germline): ENHRY, SYGVKD. Between the trimmed V and J ends, which lost 4 bases and 6 bases, there was a span of 10 bases. This chain's CDR3 is CAISGPGVEQYV. For the CDR3, the DNA is TGTGCCATCAGTGGCCCCGGGGTCGAGCAGTACGTC.

Ten or more counts support this clonotype. This sequence joins TRBV14 and TRBJ1-4; 8 positions match TRBD1. The junction had 11 bases not matched to a gene; V was cut back by 0 bases and J by 11 bases. Germline V CDR1 and CDR2: SGHDN, FVKESK. CDR3 length: 16 amino acids. CDR3 region: CASSQDGQGPEGKLFF. In DNA, the CDR3 is TGTGCCAGCAGCCAAGATGGACAGGGCCCCGAGGGGAAACTGTTTTTT.

This clonotype was detected a few times. The gene calls are TRBV21-1 and TRBJ1-2. TRBV21-1 is annotated as a pseudogene. The CDR3 loop spans 16 amino acids. The CDR3 reads CASSKLGGRTRNGYTF. The CDR3 DNA follows: TGTGCCAGCAGCAAATTAGGAGGGAGGACGAGAAACGGCTACACCTTC.

The sample holds a few counts of this clonotype. The rearrangement uses TRBV28 and TRBJ2-1; 13 bases are shared with TRBD2. Losses at the gene ends were 6 bases for V and 4 bases for J; bases not matched to a gene: 3. The CDR3 is made up of 15 amino acids. From germline, CDR1 is MDHEN and CDR2 SYDVKM. The CDR3 loop is CASRSGLAGYNEQFF. In nucleotides, the CDR3 is TGTGCCAGCAGGTCGGGACTAGCGGGGTACAATGAGCAGTTCTTC. Using reference TRBV28 and TRBJ2-1 for the parts outside the CDR3, the full variable domain is DVKVTQSSRYLVKRTGEKVFLECVQDMDHENMFWYRQDPGLGLRLIYFSYDVKMKEKGDIPEGYSVSREKKERFSLILESASTNQTSMYLCASRSGLAGYNEQFFGPGTRLTVL.

This clonotype has at least ten counts. J is TRBJ2-7 and V is TRBV20-1, with TRBD2 matching over 7 bases. The V and J ends lost 0 bases and 2 bases, in that order; junction bases with no gene match: 10. The CDR3 has 16 amino acids. The germline CDR1 and CDR2 sequences are DFQATT and SNEGSKA (reference sequence). CDR3 amino acids: CSARDRLPGGTYEQYF. The CDR3 bases are TGCAGTGCTAGAGACCGATTACCGGGAGGCACCTACGAGCAGTACTTC.